This T cell receptor (beta chain) is from a study of siplizumab effects on memory and regulatory T cells. Study outcomes and limitations: Whether proliferating Tregs in siplizumab cultures suppress was not functionally confirmed. Alloreactive sequences from unstimulated CD4+ memory cells fell significantly with siplizumab. The mean Treg-derived percentage of mappable alloreactive CD4+ clones was around 69% with siplizumab compared with under 30% in controls.

Germline CDR1 is SEHNR and CDR2 is FQNEAQ (reference sequence). Trimming took 3 bases from V and 3 from J, leaving 3 bases between them. This CDR3 has 11 residues. Concerning this clone: Its specificity is not known.

The method was immunoSEQ multiplex PCR; TCRdb's version includes in-frame clones alone and lacks a portion of them. The table includes tens of thousands of clones, around 96% detected once. The sequencing input was naive CD8+ T cells sorted from blood. This clonotype was obtained from a human donor in good health. This rearrangement joins TRBV7-9 to TRBJ2-7; D unclear. The CDR3 spells CASSLIYEQYF. DNA of the CDR3: TGTGCCAGCAGCTTGATCTACGAGCAGTACTTC. The full variable domain, rest sourced from reference TRBV7-9 and TRBJ2-7, is DTGVSQNPRHKITKRGQNVTFRCDPISEHNRLYWYRQTLGQGPEFLTYFQNEAQLEKSRLLSDRFSAERPKGSFSTLEIQRTEQGDSAMYLCASSLIYEQYFGPGTRLTVT.